These 25 T cell receptor beta chains were all obtained from the same sample, sequenced in a study of blood T cell repertoires in COVID-19. Produced via immunoSEQ multiplex PCR; TCRdb's table is partial and in-frame only. The table has some 250,000 clones, approximately 85% seen once. Sequencing was carried out using PBMCs or T cells enriched from blood (not recorded which). Receptors were obtained from a woman in her forties or fifties who had recovered from COVID-19.

The chain uses TRBV12-3 or TRBV12-4 and TRBJ1-1; no clear D. V dropped 3 bases and J dropped 4 bases, with 9 bases sitting between them. This CDR3 has 13 amino acids. CDR3 coding DNA: TGTGCCAGCAGTTTCCTAGTTAGCACTGAAGCTTTCTTT. This translates into CASSFLVSTEAFF.

V and J are TRBV3-1 (or the pseudogene TRBV3-2) and TRBJ2-2; D is possibly TRBD2 (6 bases). V shed 4 bases and J shed 7 bases, with 10 bases lying between them. Germline CDR1 is LGHDT and CDR2 is YNNKEL (reference sequence). CDR3 length: 13 amino acids. CDR3 DNA: TGTGCCAGCAGCCCGAGACTAGTCGGGGAGCTGTTTTTT. Amino acid sequence: CASSPRLVGELFF.

This chain links TRBV18 with TRBJ1-1; 12 nucleotides line up with TRBD1. CDR3 length: 16 residues. Per germline, CDR1 KGHSH and CDR2 LQKENI. J gave up 3 bases and V 6 bases, and 8 bases lay outside the gene matches. CDR3: CASSGQGAMTDTEAFF. The CDR3 DNA sequence: TGTGCCAGCTCGGGACAGGGGGCGATGACGGACACTGAAGCTTTCTTT.

The chain joins TRBV4-1 to TRBJ2-3; 7 bases match TRBD1. The CDR3 extends over 15 amino acids. V lost 1 base to trimming and J lost 1 base; unmatched junction nucleotides: 2. CDR1 and CDR2 from the germline V gene are MGHRA and YSYEKL. DNA of the CDR3: TGCGCCAGCAGCCAAGGGGGGACAGGCACAGATACGCAGTATTTT. It translates to CASSQGGTGTDTQYF.

The chain has TRBV11-2 and TRBJ2-3; D is uncertain. CDR1 and CDR2 from the germline V gene are SGHAT and FQNNGV. The CDR3 is 15 residues long. Trimming left V 5 bases short and J 0 bases short, with 12 bases between. CDR3 bases: TGTGCCAGCAGCACCCTAATCCAAAGCACAGATACGCAGTATTTT. Translated, it gives CASSTLIQSTDTQYF. Full variable domain (remainder filled in from reference TRBV11-2 and TRBJ2-3): EAGVAQSPRYKIIEKRQSVAFWCNPISGHATLYWYQQILGQGPKLLIQFQNNGVVDDSQLPKDRFSAERLKGVDSTLKIQPAKLEDSAVYLCASSTLIQSTDTQYFGPGTRLTVL.

This clone was seen just once. The CDR3 protein is CASRRGCRSSYNSPLHF. DNA for the CDR3: TGTGCCAGCAGACGAGGTTGTCGGAGCTCCTATAATTCACCCCTCCACTTT. The chain carries TRBV21-1 and TRBJ1-6. TRBV21-1 constitutes a pseudogene. There are 17 residues in the CDR3.

The chain couples TRBV2 to TRBJ2-1; D is possibly TRBD2 (6 bases). V dropped 3 bases and J dropped 12 bases, with 12 bases sitting between them. This CDR3 is built from 12 residues. Germline CDR1 reads SNHLY; CDR2 reads FYNNEI. CDR3 DNA sequence: TGTGCCAGCAGTGAGGTGGGAGGATTGCAGTTCTTC. As protein: CASSEVGGLQFF.

This sequence joins TRBV7-8 and TRBJ2-7; the match to TRBD1 covers 9 bases. The V gene's germline CDR1 is SGHVS and CDR2 FQNEAQ. The CDR3 is made up of 15 amino acids. The junction had 6 bases not matched to a gene; V was cut back by 5 bases and J by 1 base. DNA for the CDR3: TGTGCCAGCAGCAGCCGACAGGGGGGTTCCTACGAGCAGTACTTC. Translating it yields CASSSRQGGSYEQYF.

This chain connects TRBV7-2 to TRBJ2-1; D perhaps matches TRBD2 (7 bases). CDR1 is SGHTA and CDR2 is FQGNSA in the germline V gene. The CDR3 length is 17 residues. The V end lost 5 bases, the J end lost 7 bases, and 24 bases lay between the germline ends. The CDR3: CASSQLGGQMGTNEQFF. The CDR3 DNA is TGTGCCAGCAGCCAATTGGGGGGGCAAATGGGAACTAATGAGCAGTTCTTC.

Details on this clone: An end of the junction differs from the germline gene, which may be a read error. For the CDR3, the DNA is TGTGCCAGCAGACCAGACAGGCCTGGAAGCACCATATATTTT. Amino acid sequence: CASRPDRPGSTIYF. The V and J genes are TRBV6-5 and TRBJ1-3; a possible D gene is TRBD1 (6 bases). This CDR3 comprises 14 residues. Germline loops: CDR1 MNHEY, CDR2 SVGAGI.

V usage is TRBV19 and J usage is TRBJ2-7, with D perhaps TRBD1 (6 bases). V was pared by 3 bases and J by 1 base, with 7 bases between. This CDR3 contains 13 residues. The germline V gene encodes CDR1 LNHDA and CDR2 SQIVND (reference sequence). The CDR3 is CASSIGQSYEQYF. CDR3 coding DNA: TGTGCCAGTAGTATTGGACAGTCCTACGAGCAGTACTTC.

V is TRBV28 and J is TRBJ1-4; unclear D gene. Between the trimmed V and J ends, which lost 3 bases and 5 bases, there was a span of 13 bases. The CDR3 is 15 amino acids. CDR1 is MDHEN and CDR2 is SYDVKM in the germline V gene. CDR3 loop: CASSFIGSGNEKLFF. The CDR3 nucleotides are TGTGCCAGCAGTTTTATTGGCTCAGGCAATGAAAAACTGTTTTTT.

The gene calls are TRBV27 and TRBJ2-1, with 8 bases fitting TRBD2. This CDR3 is 16 amino acids long. V was clipped by 2 bases and J by 0 bases; unmatched bases: 3. CDR1 MNHEY and CDR2 SMNVEV come from the germline V gene (reference sequence). The CDR3 sequence is CASSLPSGSSYNEQFF. In nucleotides, the CDR3 is TGTGCCAGCAGTTTACCCAGCGGGAGCTCCTACAATGAGCAGTTCTTC.

This chain joins TRBV28 and TRBJ1-2; D remains unclear. The CDR3 totals 16 residues. Germline V CDR1 and CDR2: MDHEN, SYDVKM. Trimming took off 7 bases at V and 0 bases at J, with 18 bases between the two ends. The CDR3 sequence: CASTPLMAEANYGYTF. The CDR3 DNA reads TGTGCCAGCACACCCCTGATGGCAGAAGCTAACTATGGCTACACCTTC.

The gene calls are TRBV18 and TRBJ1-1; D is uncertain. Per germline, CDR1 KGHSH and CDR2 LQKENI. The CDR3 is 13 residues long. V was cut by 5 bases and J by 0 bases, with 7 bases left in between. The DNA of the CDR3 is TGTGCCAGCTCATTTTCGGTGAACACTGAAGCTTTCTTT. Its translation is CASSFSVNTEAFF.

The chain has TRBV4-1 and TRBJ2-7, with TRBD2 matching over 10 bases. Per germline, CDR1 MGHRA and CDR2 YSYEKL. CDR3 length equals 15 residues. V was clipped by 4 bases and J by 3 bases; unmatched bases: 6. The CDR3 is CASSPTSGVGYEQYF. The CDR3 region has the DNA TGCGCCAGCAGCCCCACTAGCGGGGTGGGCTACGAGCAGTACTTC.

The genes are TRBV28 and TRBJ2-3, with 12 bases fitting TRBD2. The CDR3 totals 16 residues. CDR1 and CDR2 from the germline V gene are MDHEN and SYDVKM. The J segment lost 8 bases and the V segment lost 2 bases, leaving 8 bases of the junction unmatched. The CDR3 DNA reads TGTGCCAGCAGTTTAGGTTGGCTAGCGGGAGGGGTTACGCAGTATTTT. It is translated as CASSLGWLAGGVTQYF.

The V call is TRBV5-1, the J call TRBJ1-1; the D is unclear. The CDR3 runs 12 residues. Per the germline V gene, CDR1 is SGHRS and CDR2 is YFSETQ. V was trimmed by 2 bases and J by 4 bases, leaving 6 bases between them. The CDR3 sequence is CASSFPGTEAFF. In DNA, the CDR3 is TGCGCCAGCAGCTTTCCCGGCACTGAAGCTTTCTTT.

The chain links TRBV5-6 to TRBJ2-7; tentatively, D is TRBD1 (5 bases). The CDR3 is made up of 14 amino acids. Deletions cut 0 bases from V and 2 bases from J, with 9 bases between. The germline gives CDR1 SGHDT, CDR2 YYEEEE. CDR3 DNA: TGTGCCAGCAGCTTGGTACAGGACCCCTACGAGCAGTACTTC. It specifies CASSLVQDPYEQYF.

The chain carries TRBV5-1 and TRBJ2-7, with 10 bases fitting TRBD1. The germline V gene has CDR1 SGHRS and CDR2 YFSETQ. The CDR3 sequence is 15 residues long. V shed 6 bases and J 2 bases; nucleotides not matched to a gene: 8. This CDR3 reads CASNARQGATYEQYF. The CDR3 DNA reads as TGCGCCAGCAACGCCCGACAGGGGGCGACCTACGAGCAGTACTTC. Supplemented by reference TRBV5-1 and TRBJ2-7, the full variable domain reads KAGVTQTPRYLIKTRGQQVTLSCSPISGHRSVSWYQQTPGQGLQFLFEYFSETQRNKGNFPGRFSGRQFSNSRSEMNVSTLELGDSALYLCASNARQGATYEQYFGPGTRLTVT.

V and J are TRBV28 and TRBJ2-3; 9 bases match TRBD2. The V and J ends lost 4 bases and 1 base, in that order; junction bases with no gene match: 6. Germline V lookup: CDR1 MDHEN, CDR2 SYDVKM. This CDR3 is built from 16 residues. CDR3 sequence reads: CASSYSSGTGTDTQYF. The CDR3 coding sequence is TGTGCCAGCAGTTACTCTAGCGGGACGGGCACAGATACGCAGTATTTT.

The J gene is TRBJ2-3, the V gene TRBV28, with 8 nucleotides matching TRBD2. Germline-derived CDR1 and CDR2 are MDHEN and SYDVKM. With V trimmed by 4 bases and J by 3 bases, 9 bases remained unmatched. This CDR3 contains 16 residues. The DNA for the CDR3 is TGTGCCAGCAGTTCCAAGCGGGAGATGGTAACAGATACGCAGTATTTT. Encoded protein: CASSSKREMVTDTQYF.

The V call is TRBV5-8, the J call TRBJ2-1; D may be TRBD2 (5 bases). V dropped 4 bases and J dropped 8 bases, with 19 bases sitting between them. CDR3 length: 15 amino acids. Germline assignment: CDR1 SGHTS and CDR2 YDEGEE. The CDR3 DNA reads as TGTGCCAGCAGCGCCTGGGGTGCGGGTGGGGATGAGCAGTTCTTC. It translates to CASSAWGAGGDEQFF. Looking up the rest from reference TRBV5-8 and TRBJ2-1 gives the full variable domain: EAGVTQSPTHLIKTRGQQATLRCSPISGHTSVYWYQQALGLGLQFLLWYDEGEERNRGNFPPRFSGRQFPNYSSELNVNALELEDSALYLCASSAWGAGGDEQFFGPGTRLTVL.

The rearrangement joins TRBV20-1 to TRBJ1-5, with TRBD1 identical over 8 bases. The CDR3 covers 15 residues. Germline V gene data show CDR1 as DFQATT and CDR2 as SNEGSKA (reference sequence). The junction had 10 bases not matched to a gene; V was cut back by 3 bases and J by 6 bases. CDR3 coding DNA: TGCAGTGCTAGTGCAGCAGGGGGCTTGATTCAGCCCCAGCATTTT. Amino acids: CSASAAGGLIQPQHF.

This chain uses TRBV6-5 with TRBJ2-7, with a weak D call TRBD1 (6 bases). CDR1 and CDR2 (germline): MNHEY, SVGAGI. The CDR3 contains 14 residues. Trimming removed 10 bases from V and 5 bases from J, with 21 bases in between. The CDR3 loop is CAILETGQSHEQYF. For the CDR3, the DNA is TGTGCCATCCTCGAAACAGGGCAATCCCACGAGCAGTACTTC.